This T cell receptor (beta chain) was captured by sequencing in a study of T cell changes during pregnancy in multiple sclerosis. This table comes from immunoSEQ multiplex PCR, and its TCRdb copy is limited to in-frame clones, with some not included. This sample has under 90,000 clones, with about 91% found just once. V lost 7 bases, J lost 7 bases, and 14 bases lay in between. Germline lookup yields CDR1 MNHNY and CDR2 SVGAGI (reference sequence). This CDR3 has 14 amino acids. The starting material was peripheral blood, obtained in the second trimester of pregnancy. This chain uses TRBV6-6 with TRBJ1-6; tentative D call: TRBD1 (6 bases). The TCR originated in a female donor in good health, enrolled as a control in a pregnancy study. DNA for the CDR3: TGTGCCAGCACCCAGACAGGAGCCAATTCACCCCTCCACTTT. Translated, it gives CASTQTGANSPLHF.